This entry describes one T cell receptor (beta chain). Its antigen is not known. The sample is drawn from a study of circulating and synovial CD4+ cells in juvenile arthritis. The repertoire was sequenced with immunoSEQ multiplex PCR; TCRdb's copy has only in-frame clones and lacks some. The sample lists roughly 32,000 clones; 90% to 95% were seen once. Donors were patients with active juvenile idiopathic arthritis. Study-wide points: CPL and bulk CD4 samples differed at least tenfold in T cell genomes. Diversity here was lower than in bulk blood CD4 cells. Compared with bulk blood, circulating pathogenic-like lymphocytes shared substantially more CDR3 sequences with synovial T cells.

The clonotype originates from a human donor with juvenile idiopathic arthritis. The sequenced sample consisted of CD4+ T cells from blood.

The CDR3 loop reads CASSPASSASYEQYF. CDR3 in DNA: TGTGCCAGCAGTCCCGCGTCTAGCGCGTCCTACGAGCAGTACTTC. V is TRBV27 and J is TRBJ2-7; D may be TRBD2 (6 bases). Trimming took off 5 bases at V and 1 base at J, with 15 bases between the two ends. The CDR3 spans 15 residues. CDR1 is MNHEY, CDR2 SMNVEV, per germline (reference sequence).